This TCR beta chain emerged from a study of OX40 agonist ivuxolimab in advanced cancers. On the study more broadly: Melanoma, hepatocellular carcinoma, head and neck or renal cell cancer occurred in dose-escalation patients. Subjects had a mean age of about 65 years, with a range of roughly 23 to 79; just over 80% were male.

Using immunoSEQ multiplex PCR, the repertoire was profiled, and TCRdb retains in-frame clones only, with some absent. The sample has fewer than 130,000 clones; roughly nine tenths are singletons. Trimming removed 4 bases from V and 1 base from J, with 16 bases in between. Germline CDR1 SGHDT, CDR2 YYEEEE. CDR3 length: 16 amino acids. The sample consisted of CD4+ or CD8+ T cells sorted from blood, taken in a trial of the OX40 agonist ivuxolimab. V usage is TRBV5-6 and J usage is TRBJ2-3; D gene uncertain. The origin of this receptor is an adult with an advanced solid tumor such as melanoma, head and neck, liver or kidney cancer. CDR3 sequence reads: CASSPRSGRGTDTQYF. CDR3 DNA: TGTGCCAGCAGCCCCCGGTCGGGCAGAGGCACAGATACGCAGTATTTT.